These 25 T cell receptor beta chains share one sample of origin, sequenced in a study of blood T cell repertoires in COVID-19. The data were produced by immunoSEQ multiplex PCR, yet TCRdb's version contains in-frame clones alone and is incomplete. The sample records roughly 410,000 clones, approximately 90% being singletons. The sequencing input was peripheral blood. The source of these receptors is a woman in her forties with COVID-19, enrolled during active disease.

The chain combines TRBV5-1 with TRBJ1-4; D possibly corresponds to TRBD1 (5 bases). CDR3 length: 15 residues. Trimming cost V 0 bases and J 5 bases, with 11 bases left between them. CDR1 and CDR2 from the germline V gene are SGHRS and YFSETQ. The CDR3 is CASSLVTAGNEKLFF. In nucleotides, the CDR3 is TGCGCCAGCAGCTTGGTGACAGCTGGAAATGAAAAACTGTTTTTT.

V usage is TRBV6-5 and J usage is TRBJ1-2; perhaps TRBD1 as D (5 bases). Looked up from germline, CDR1 is MNHEY and CDR2 is SVGAGI. With 8 bases removed from V and 8 bases from J, the gap between germline ends came to 18 bases. The CDR3 covers 13 residues. The CDR3 region is CASEPRGGRGYTF. DNA for the CDR3: TGTGCCAGCGAACCGAGGGGAGGGCGCGGCTACACCTTC.

The chain employs TRBV19 and TRBJ2-6, with D possibly being TRBD1 (6 bases). V was trimmed by 7 bases and J by 1 base, leaving 14 bases between them. Germline CDR1 reads LNHDA; CDR2 reads SQIVND (reference sequence). The CDR3 extends over 16 amino acids. The CDR3 DNA sequence: TGTGCCAGTAAGGAGGCAGGGGTATCTGGGGCCAACGTCCTGACTTTC. Translation gives CASKEAGVSGANVLTF. The full variable domain, its missing parts supplied by reference TRBV19 and TRBJ2-6, is DGGITQSPKYLFRKEGQNVTLSCEQNLNHDAMYWYRQDPGQGLRLIYYSQIVNDFQKGDIAEGYSVSREKKESFPLTVTSAQKNPTAFYLCASKEAGVSGANVLTFGAGSRLTVL.

In this sample, this clone turned up a few times. The chain joins TRBV10-3 to TRBJ1-1; the match to TRBD1 covers 11 bases. With 10 bases clipped from V and 4 bases from J, the junction kept 5 bases outside the gene matches. The germline V gene has CDR1 ENHRY and CDR2 SYGVKD. The CDR3 contains 13 residues. The CDR3 sequence: CATWDRGSTEAFF. The DNA for the CDR3 is TGTGCCACCTGGGACAGGGGGAGCACTGAAGCTTTCTTT.

V and J are TRBV19 and TRBJ1-5, with TRBD1 as a possible D gene (6 bases). The CDR3 contains 14 residues. Germline V CDR1 and CDR2: LNHDA, SQIVND (reference sequence). Trimming took 6 bases from V and 0 from J, leaving 9 bases between them. The CDR3 region is CASRGAFSNQPQHF. CDR3 DNA sequence: TGTGCCAGTAGGGGGGCCTTTAGCAATCAGCCCCAGCATTTT.

In its sample, this clone was seen a few times. The V gene is TRBV6-4, the J gene TRBJ2-3; TRBD1 matches 7 bases. This CDR3 comprises 14 residues. V lost 3 bases to trimming and J lost 4 bases; unmatched junction nucleotides: 4. CDR1 MRHNA and CDR2 SNTAGT come from the germline V gene. This chain's CDR3 is CASSEQGPPDTQYF. CDR3 coding DNA: TGTGCCAGCAGTGAACAGGGGCCCCCAGATACGCAGTATTTT.

To note about this clone: The sample carries other DNA sequences with the same CDR3. This chain connects TRBV7-2 to TRBJ1-2; TRBD1 might be the D (5 bases). Trimming removed 1 base from V and 2 bases from J, with 8 bases in between. Germline V gene lookup returns CDR1 SGHTA and CDR2 FQGNSA. This CDR3 region has 14 residues. The CDR3 DNA reads TGTGCCAGCAGCTTAGGGCAGGGCAACTATGGCTACACCTTC. It codes for CASSLGQGNYGYTF.

The chain employs TRBV28 and TRBJ1-2, with D possibly being TRBD1 (6 bases). The CDR3 covers 16 residues. Trimming stripped 1 base from V and 2 bases from J, with 14 bases between. Germline assignment: CDR1 MDHEN and CDR2 SYDVKM. CDR3 loop: CASSLSSFTGNYGYTF. CDR3 coding DNA: TGTGCCAGCAGTTTATCTAGTTTCACAGGGAACTATGGCTACACCTTC.

The rearrangement uses TRBV19 and TRBJ1-3, with D tentatively TRBD1 (6 bases). V lost 4 bases and J lost 0, with 10 bases in between. This CDR3 is 15 amino acids long. Germline values: CDR1 LNHDA, CDR2 SQIVND (reference sequence). CDR3 DNA: TGTGCCAGTAGTACGGAGACAGGCTCTGGAAACACCATATATTTT. Its translation: CASSTETGSGNTIYF.

The chain combines TRBV15 with TRBJ1-5; TRBD1 agrees at 9 bases. The CDR3 spans 17 residues. J was trimmed by 7 bases and V by 1 base; bases with no gene match: 11. Germline V lookup: CDR1 LNHNV, CDR2 YYDKDF (reference sequence). The CDR3 protein is CATSRGGGTGGGQPQHF. DNA for the CDR3: TGTGCCACCAGCAGAGGAGGGGGAACAGGGGGCGGACAGCCCCAGCATTTT.

The chain joins TRBV7-2 to TRBJ1-2; maybe TRBD1 (5 bases). Trimming pared 0 bases from V and 5 bases from J, leaving 10 bases between. This CDR3 is built from 14 residues. The germline V gene has CDR1 SGHTA and CDR2 FQGNSA. CDR3 amino acids: CASSLALGGYGYTF. The CDR3 DNA reads as TGTGCCAGCAGCTTAGCCCTGGGGGGATATGGCTACACCTTC.

This chain uses TRBV28 with TRBJ2-7; tentatively, D is TRBD1 (8 bases). CDR1 is MDHEN and CDR2 is SYDVKM in the germline V gene. Trimming cost V 5 bases and J 1 base, with 15 bases left between them. The CDR3 sequence is 15 residues long. CDR3: CASSIQGGVSYEQYF. CDR3 DNA: TGTGCCAGCAGTATACAGGGGGGGGTATCCTACGAGCAGTACTTC.

The rearrangement links TRBV11-2 to TRBJ1-1, with unresolved D. Germline V gives CDR1 SGHAT, CDR2 FQNNGV. The CDR3 has 13 residues. V was clipped by 3 bases and J by 1 base, with 6 bases between them. The CDR3 here is CASSFERNTEAFF. For the CDR3, the DNA is TGTGCCAGCAGCTTCGAGAGGAACACTGAAGCTTTCTTT.

The chain uses TRBV6-5 and TRBJ1-3; D perhaps matches TRBD1 (5 bases). Per germline, CDR1 MNHEY and CDR2 SVGAGI. The CDR3 loop spans 16 amino acids. V lost 2 bases, J lost 0 bases, and 11 bases lay in between. The CDR3 loop reads CASSYQGMGSGNTIYF. In DNA, the CDR3 is TGTGCCAGCAGTTACCAGGGAATGGGCTCTGGAAACACCATATATTTT.

V gene TRBV15 combines with J gene TRBJ2-2, with TRBD2 matching over 7 bases. This CDR3 is 17 amino acids long. Germline CDR1 is LNHNV and CDR2 is YYDKDF (reference sequence). With V trimmed by 1 base and J by 5 bases, 10 bases remained unmatched. The CDR3 loop reads CATSRVGSWGGTGELFF. CDR3 coding DNA: TGTGCCACCAGCAGAGTAGGGTCATGGGGGGGAACCGGGGAGCTGTTTTTT.

This chain uses TRBV6-6 with TRBJ1-2, with 8 bases identical to TRBD1. V lost 4 bases to trimming and J lost 6 bases; unmatched junction nucleotides: 10. The CDR3 has 15 residues. The germline gives CDR1 MNHNY, CDR2 SVGAGI (reference sequence). CDR3 in amino acids: CASSSPTTGEHGYTF. The CDR3 DNA is TGTGCCAGCAGTTCGCCCACGACAGGGGAGCATGGCTACACCTTC.

This chain joins TRBV6-5 and TRBJ2-7; 9 bases line up with TRBD1. J gave up 3 bases and V 7 bases, and 10 bases lay outside the gene matches. The germline V gene encodes CDR1 MNHEY and CDR2 SVGAGI. This CDR3 spans 15 amino acids. CDR3: CASKSPGTGLYEQYF. CDR3 nucleotides: TGTGCCAGCAAATCTCCCGGGACAGGGCTCTACGAGCAGTACTTC.

V and J are TRBV7-8 and TRBJ2-7; 7 nucleotides align to TRBD1. This CDR3 contains 14 residues. With 5 bases clipped from V and 4 bases from J, the junction kept 8 bases outside the gene matches. Germline CDR1 SGHVS, CDR2 FQNEAQ. As DNA, the CDR3 is TGTGCCAGCAGCCGGACAGGACAGACATACGAGCAGTACTTC. This encodes CASSRTGQTYEQYF.

The CDR3 reads CASKSRLNSYEQYF. CDR3 DNA sequence: TGTGCCAGCAAGTCTAGACTGAACTCCTACGAGCAGTACTTC. The V gene is TRBV6-5, the J gene TRBJ2-7, with D unclear. The CDR3 spans 14 residues. Germline V gene sequence: CDR1 MNHEY, CDR2 SVGAGI. With 7 bases removed from V and 0 bases from J, the gap between germline ends came to 13 bases.

The chain recombines TRBV6-6 with TRBJ2-6; D possibly corresponds to TRBD1 (6 bases). This CDR3 spans 16 amino acids. V lost 5 bases, J lost 3 bases, and 14 bases lay in between. Germline-derived CDR1 and CDR2 are MNHNY and SVGAGI (reference sequence). In nucleotides, the CDR3 is TGTGCCAGCAGTACAGGGTCCGTGAGTGGGGCCAACGTCCTGACTTTC. Its protein is CASSTGSVSGANVLTF.

The rearrangement uses TRBV9 and TRBJ1-1; 7 positions match TRBD1. CDR1 SGDLS and CDR2 YYNGEE come from the germline V gene. J gave up 10 bases and V 0 bases, and 15 bases lay outside the gene matches. This CDR3 contains 16 residues. The CDR3 protein is CASSVGLGPGTEGAFF. CDR3 DNA: TGTGCCAGCAGCGTAGGGCTGGGGCCGGGGACAGAAGGAGCTTTCTTT.

The V and J genes are TRBV28 and TRBJ1-2; TRBD1 might be the D (5 bases). CDR1 MDHEN and CDR2 SYDVKM come from the germline V gene. This CDR3 spans 15 amino acids. Trimming cost V 8 bases and J 8 bases, with 24 bases left between them. CDR3 DNA: TGTGCCAGCGAAATAGGTCTTGGGGGGGTGGGCGGCTACACCTTC. This encodes CASEIGLGGVGGYTF.

This chain links TRBV19 with TRBJ1-1; 8 bases map to TRBD1. CDR1 is LNHDA, CDR2 SQIVND, per germline (reference sequence). The CDR3 length is 14 residues. Trimming took 3 bases from V and 5 from J; bases not matched to a gene: 5. CDR3: CASSIGQGRTEAFF. The CDR3 DNA follows: TGTGCCAGTAGTATCGGACAGGGACGGACTGAAGCTTTCTTT.

The CDR3 DNA is TGTGCCAGCAGTCCAAAGTTAGGGGAGGCCTCCTACGAGCAGTACTTC. It yields the protein CASSPKLGEASYEQYF. The chain combines TRBV11-2 with TRBJ2-7; perhaps TRBD2 as D (6 bases). The CDR3 is 16 amino acids. The germline V gene has CDR1 SGHAT and CDR2 FQNNGV. V was trimmed by 6 bases and J by 0 bases, leaving 18 bases between them.

V and J are TRBV27 and TRBJ2-2; no clear D gene. Germline assignment: CDR1 MNHEY and CDR2 SMNVEV (reference sequence). This CDR3 spans 12 amino acids. Trimming took 4 bases from V and 4 from J, leaving 4 bases between them. CDR3 sequence: CASSSVTGELFF. CDR3 DNA: TGTGCCAGCAGTTCTGTCACCGGGGAGCTGTTTTTT.